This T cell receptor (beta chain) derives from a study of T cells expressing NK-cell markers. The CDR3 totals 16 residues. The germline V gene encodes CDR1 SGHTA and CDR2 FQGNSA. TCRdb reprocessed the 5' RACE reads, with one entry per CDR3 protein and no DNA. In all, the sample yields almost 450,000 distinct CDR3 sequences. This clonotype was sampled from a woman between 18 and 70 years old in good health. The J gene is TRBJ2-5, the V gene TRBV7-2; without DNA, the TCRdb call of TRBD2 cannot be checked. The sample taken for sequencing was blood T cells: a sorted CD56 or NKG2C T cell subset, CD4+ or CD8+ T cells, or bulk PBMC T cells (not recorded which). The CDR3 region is CASSLNAQTIFETQYF.